This is a list of T cell receptor beta chains from one sample in a study of CD8 T cells in ankylosing spondylitis. TCRdb recomputed calls from the 5' RACE reads with MiXCR, one row per CDR3 protein. In the table there are around 250,000 distinct CDR3 sequences, over 8.5% of which are singletons. Specimen: blood, either unsorted or a sorted T cell fraction (not recorded which). Every receptor here comes from a male donor with ankylosing spondylitis or in good health (not recorded which). Both conserved end residues are part of each CDR3. The D gene is left open where the match is weak. Expanded clones get a size class; other rows say once, few or many, or leave the size out.

len	abundance	v_gene	d_gene	j_gene	CDR3nt	CDR3aa
13	few	TRBV11-1	NA	TRBJ2-1	TGTGCCAGCAGCCCCTCAGGTTACTATGAGCAGTTCTTC	CASSPSGYYEQFF
14	many	TRBV29-1	NA	TRBJ2-1	TGCAGCGTTGAACCGGACGAGACCTACAATGAGCAGTTCTTC	CSVEPDETYNEQFF
15	many	TRBV6-5	NA	TRBJ1-2	TGTGCCAGCAGTTCAACCCGGGGCAGGAACTATGGCTACACCTTC	CASSSTRGRNYGYTF
15	many	TRBV6-5	NA	TRBJ2-6	TGTGCCAGCAGTTCTTATGGGGGAAGGGCCAACGTCCTGACTTTC	CASSSYGGRANVLTF
15	many	TRBV5-1	TRBD1	TRBJ2-6	TGCGCCAGCAGCTTTACAGGGGATGGGGCCAACGTCCTGACTTTC	CASSFTGDGANVLTF
13	few	TRBV6-1	TRBD1	TRBJ1-2	TGTGCCAGCGCACCAACAGGGGGCCTAGGCTACACCTTC	CASAPTGGLGYTF
16	many	TRBV9	NA	TRBJ2-5	TGTGCCAGCAGCGCTGGGAGGCAGGGCGGTCAAGAGACCCAGTACTTC	CASSAGRQGGQETQYF
13	many	TRBV10-3	NA	TRBJ1-1	TGTGCCATCAATCAGGGTTCGAACACTGAAGCTTTCTTT	CAINQGSNTEAFF
15	many	TRBV5-1	NA	TRBJ1-1	TGCGCCAGCAGCTCCGGTCATAGGCCGAACACTGAAGCTTTCTTT	CASSSGHRPNTEAFF
16	many	TRBV5-1	TRBD2	TRBJ2-2	TGCGCCAGCAGCCCGGAGCGGGAGGGCTACAGCGGGGAGCTGTTTTTT	CASSPEREGYSGELFF
11	NA	TRBV29-1	NA	TRBJ1-1	TGCAGCTTCGGAGGGTGGGGTGAAGCTTTCTTT	CSFGGWGEAFF
13	few	TRBV3-1	NA	TRBJ2-1	TGTGCCAGCAGCCAAAGTTCGGGCGAAAAGCAGTTCTTC	CASSQSSGEKQFF
13	few	TRBV29-1	NA	TRBJ2-3	TGCAGCGCCGAGGGTCAGAACACAGATACGCAGTATTTT	CSAEGQNTDTQYF
15	few	TRBV2	TRBD1	TRBJ1-5	TGTGCCAGCTCTCTTGGACAGGCGGGCAATCAGCCCCAGCATTTT	CASSLGQAGNQPQHF
15	many	TRBV5-1	NA	TRBJ1-1	TGCGCCAGCAGCTTGGGACAGACAATGAACACTGAAGCTTTCTTT	CASSLGQTMNTEAFF
15	many	TRBV15	NA	TRBJ1-5	TGTGCCACCAGCCATTCCATGGGGAGCAATCAGCCCCAGCATTTT	CATSHSMGSNQPQHF
16	NA	TRBV9	NA	TRBJ2-1	TGTGCCAGCAGCTCAGATGGGGGTGGGCTCTACAATGAGCAGTTCTTC	CASSSDGGGLYNEQFF
14	NA	TRBV6-5	NA	TRBJ1-3	TGTGCCAGCAGTTACTTCAGGGAAGGAAACACCATATATTTT	CASSYFREGNTIYF
15	many	TRBV5-1	NA	TRBJ2-7	TGCGCCAGCAGCTTGCAGGCGGGACACAACTACGAGCAGTACTTC	CASSLQAGHNYEQYF
12	many	TRBV27	NA	TRBJ2-2	TGTGCCAGCATGGGGATGACCGGGGAGCTGTTTTTT	CASMGMTGELFF
14	few	TRBV21-1	NA	TRBJ2-1	TGTGCCAGCAGCAAATGTAGGGGACAGGCTGAGCAGTTCTTC	CASSKCRGQAEQFF
15	few	TRBV11-2	NA	TRBJ2-5	TGTGCCAGCAGCTCAGGACACTATTACCAAGAGACCCAGTACTTC	CASSSGHYYQETQYF
17	many	TRBV5-1	NA	TRBJ2-1	TGCGCCAGCAGTGCAAACCGGGGCCTACAGGGAAACAATGAGCAGTTCTTC	CASSANRGLQGNNEQFF
14	many	TRBV6-5	TRBD1	TRBJ1-2	TGTGCCAGCAGTTCAGGGGGGTGGGGGTATGGCTACACCTTC	CASSSGGWGYGYTF
15	few	TRBV20-1	NA	TRBJ2-3	TGCAGTGCTAGAGATCAGGGCAGGGTGGCAGATACGCAGTATTTT	CSARDQGRVADTQYF
14	many	TRBV5-1	NA	TRBJ2-2	TGCGCCAGCAGCTTCCCGAGAGGGACCGGGGAGCTGTTTTTT	CASSFPRGTGELFF
15	NA	TRBV6-1	TRBD2	TRBJ2-5	TGTGCCAGCAGTGAGTGGCGGGGGGGCGGAGAGACCCAGTACTTC	CASSEWRGGGETQYF
14	NA	TRBV10-1	NA	TRBJ2-3	TGCGCCAGCAGTGAGTTGGCTGACACCAGTGGGCAGTATTTT	CASSELADTSGQYF
14	NA	TRBV3-1	NA	TRBJ2-2	TGTGCCAGCAGCCAGGGATTTAACACCGGGGAGCTGTTTTTT	CASSQGFNTGELFF
11	NA	TRBV27	NA	TRBJ2-7	TGTGCCAGCGGAAGGAGGAGAGAGCAGTACTTC	CASGRRREQYF
15	many	TRBV20-1	TRBD1	TRBJ2-5	TGCAGTGCTACACGGACAGGGGGGTACCAAGAGACCCAGTACTTC	CSATRTGGYQETQYF
15	many	TRBV7-7	NA	TRBJ2-1	TGTGCCAGCAGCTTAGAGGCGGGACTGGGAAATGAGCAGTTCTTC	CASSLEAGLGNEQFF
18	NA	TRBV6-5	TRBD2	TRBJ2-1	TGTGCCAGCAGTTACTCGGGACTAGCGGGAGTTCGGGTCAATGAGCAGTTCTTC	CASSYSGLAGVRVNEQFF
14	few	TRBV11-2	NA	TRBJ2-7	TGTGCCAGCAGCTCCCGTCAGAAGGTCTACGAGCAGTACTTC	CASSSRQKVYEQYF
14	many	TRBV10-3	TRBD1	TRBJ2-4	TGTGCCATCGCCCGGACAGGTTCGCGCCCCATTCAGTACTTC	CAIARTGSRPIQYF
17	few	TRBV10-3	NA	TRBJ2-1	TGTGCCACCAGTATTACGTCGGACAAAAACAATAGGAATGAGCAGTTCTTC	CATSITSDKNNRNEQFF
15	many	TRBV5-1	NA	TRBJ2-2	TGCGCCAGCAGCTTGGAGGTGACATTAGGCGGGGAGCTGTTTTTT	CASSLEVTLGGELFF
16	many	TRBV20-1	NA	TRBJ2-3	TGCAGTGCTAGAGACCGCTGGGAGGAGAGTCCAGATACGCAGTATTTT	CSARDRWEESPDTQYF
15	NA	TRBV7-6	NA	TRBJ2-1	TGTGCCAGCAGCCCCAGACTGCCCCCCTACAATGAGCAGTTCTTC	CASSPRLPPYNEQFF
14	many	TRBV20-1	NA	TRBJ2-1	TGCAGTGCCATACTAGCAGACCTACGGAATGAGCAGTTCTTC	CSAILADLRNEQFF
15	many	TRBV20-1	NA	TRBJ2-5	TGCAGTGCTAGAGGAGCCCTCGGAGGAGGAGAGACCCAGTACTTC	CSARGALGGGETQYF
13	few	TRBV9	NA	TRBJ2-5	TGTGCCAGCAGCCCCATCCCGCAAGAGACCCAGTACTTC	CASSPIPQETQYF
13	many	TRBV18	NA	TRBJ2-3	TGTGCCAGCTCAGGGTTAACCACAGATACGCAGTATTTT	CASSGLTTDTQYF
14	many	TRBV5-1	NA	TRBJ1-2	TGCGCCAGCAGCTTGGTTTCTACTAACTATGGCTACACCTTC	CASSLVSTNYGYTF
13	many	TRBV9	NA	TRBJ2-3	TGTGCCAGCAGCGTAGAGGGTACAGATACGCAGTATTTT	CASSVEGTDTQYF
14	many	TRBV29-1	NA	TRBJ2-7	TGCAGCGCCTCAAATAGCGGATACTCCTACGAGCAGTACTTC	CSASNSGYSYEQYF
13	NA	TRBV2	TRBD2	TRBJ2-1	TGTGCCAGCCGACTAGCGGGGGACAATGAGCAGTTCTTC	CASRLAGDNEQFF
15	few	TRBV7-8	TRBD1	TRBJ2-3	TGTGCCAGCAGCTACTTCAGGGGGCGAGTAGATACGCAGTATTTT	CASSYFRGRVDTQYF
13	few	TRBV12-3/TRBV12-4	NA	TRBJ2-5	TGTGCCAGCAGCGAACAGGGCTATGAGACCCAGTACTTC	CASSEQGYETQYF
14	NA	TRBV25-1	NA	TRBJ2-2	TGTGCCAGCAGCTCCGGGCTCATCTCCGGGGAGCTGTTTTTT	CASSSGLISGELFF
15	few	TRBV7-3	TRBD2	TRBJ2-1	TGTGCCAGCAGCCGCATAGCGGGAGGTATAAATGAGCAGTTCTTC	CASSRIAGGINEQFF
16	NA	TRBV18	TRBD1	TRBJ2-2	TGTGCCAGCTCACCACGTCGACAGGGAATAGCCGGGGAGCTGTTTTTT	CASSPRRQGIAGELFF
14	many	TRBV5-1	TRBD1	TRBJ1-2	TGCGCCAGCAGCCCCGGGACAGCGATTAGAGGCTACACCTTC	CASSPGTAIRGYTF